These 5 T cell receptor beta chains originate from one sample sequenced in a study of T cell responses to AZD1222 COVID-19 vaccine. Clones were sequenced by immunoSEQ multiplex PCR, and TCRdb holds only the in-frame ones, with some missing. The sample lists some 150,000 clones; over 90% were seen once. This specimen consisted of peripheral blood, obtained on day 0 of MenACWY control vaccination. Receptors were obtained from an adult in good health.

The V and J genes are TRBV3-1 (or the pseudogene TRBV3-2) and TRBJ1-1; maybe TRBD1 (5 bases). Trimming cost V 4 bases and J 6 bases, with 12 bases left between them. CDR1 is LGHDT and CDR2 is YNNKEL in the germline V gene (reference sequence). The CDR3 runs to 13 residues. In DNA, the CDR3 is TGTGCCAGCAGCCCCCAGGGTAAGGCTGAAGCTTTCTTT. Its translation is CASSPQGKAEAFF.

The CDR3 reads CASSLPGSGSPLHF. DNA for the CDR3: TGTGCCAGCAGCTTGCCAGGGTCGGGTTCACCCCTCCACTTT. This sequence joins TRBV5-4 and TRBJ1-6; D possibly corresponds to TRBD1 (5 bases). The V end was cut by 1 base, the J end by 9 bases, with 11 bases between. The CDR3 has 14 residues. Germline lookup yields CDR1 SGHNT and CDR2 YYREEE (reference sequence).

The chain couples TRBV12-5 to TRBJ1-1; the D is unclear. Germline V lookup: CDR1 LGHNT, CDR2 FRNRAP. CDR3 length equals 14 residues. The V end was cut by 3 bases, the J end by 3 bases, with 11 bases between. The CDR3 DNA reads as TGTGCTAGTGGTTTCGACCCGGGATACACTGAAGCTTTCTTT. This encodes CASGFDPGYTEAFF.

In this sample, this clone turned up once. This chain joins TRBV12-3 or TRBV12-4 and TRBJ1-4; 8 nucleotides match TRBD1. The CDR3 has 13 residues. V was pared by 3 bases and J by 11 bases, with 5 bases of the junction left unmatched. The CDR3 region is CASSLPRTGKLFF. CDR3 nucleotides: TGTGCCAGCAGTTTGCCCCGGACAGGGAAACTGTTTTTT.

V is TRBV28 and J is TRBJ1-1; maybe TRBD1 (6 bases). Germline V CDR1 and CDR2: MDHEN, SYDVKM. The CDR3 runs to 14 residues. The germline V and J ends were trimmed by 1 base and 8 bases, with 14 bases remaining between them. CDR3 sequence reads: CASSLYRGGSEAFF. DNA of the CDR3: TGTGCCAGCAGTTTATATAGGGGGGGCTCGGAAGCTTTCTTT.